This paragraph covers one T cell receptor (beta chain) sequence. The table came from immunoSEQ multiplex PCR; TCRdb's copy has only in-frame clones and leaves some out. The repertoire includes some 66,000 clones, about 91% of them detected once, and less than 8% sits in the top ten. This record comes from a study of blood T cell repertoires in COVID-19. CDR1 and CDR2 from the germline V gene are SEHNR and FQNEAQ (reference sequence). The CDR3 covers 12 residues. Trimming removed 8 bases from V and 1 base from J, with 8 bases in between. The receptor was isolated from a human donor in a cohort sampled during active COVID-19. This chain links TRBV7-9 with TRBJ1-1; no clear D gene. Sequencing was done on a sample of peripheral blood. CDR3: CASFGENTEAFF. The CDR3 DNA sequence: TGTGCCAGCTTTGGAGAGAACACTGAAGCTTTCTTT.